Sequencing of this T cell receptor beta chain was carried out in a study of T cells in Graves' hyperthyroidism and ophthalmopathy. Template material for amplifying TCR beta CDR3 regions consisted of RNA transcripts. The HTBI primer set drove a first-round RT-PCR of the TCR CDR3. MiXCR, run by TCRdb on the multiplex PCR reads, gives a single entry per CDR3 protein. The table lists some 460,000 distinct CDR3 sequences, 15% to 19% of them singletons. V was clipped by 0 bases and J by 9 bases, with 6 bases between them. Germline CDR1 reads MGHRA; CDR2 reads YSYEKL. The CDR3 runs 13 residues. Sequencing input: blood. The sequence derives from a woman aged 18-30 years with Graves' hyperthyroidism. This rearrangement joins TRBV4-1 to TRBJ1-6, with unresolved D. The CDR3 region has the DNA TGCGCCAGCAGCCAAGAAATTATTTCACCCCTCCACTTT. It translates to CASSQEIISPLHF.